What follows describes a single T cell receptor beta chain. Authors' data handling: Reference gene primers were amplified, and this amplification served to estimate nucleated cell counts. The method was immunoSEQ multiplex PCR; TCRdb's version includes in-frame clones alone and lacks a portion of them. V and J calls plus clone size are reproduced from that table; the DNA served to infer D and trimming. The profile shows around 200,000 clones, under 90% of them singletons. The record originates from a study of blood T cell repertoires in COVID-19. Study-wide context: T cells, B-cell-depleted T cells, or PBMCs supplied cDNA or gDNA.

Trimming removed 6 bases from V and 3 bases from J, with 11 bases in between. CDR3 length equals 14 residues. Per germline, CDR1 SGHTA and CDR2 FQGNSA. The sample comprised peripheral blood. The chain couples TRBV7-2 to TRBJ1-4, with D tentatively TRBD1 (5 bases). The source of this sequence is a woman in her thirties or forties with active or convalescent COVID-19. The CDR3 protein is CASSRGGANEKLFF. The CDR3 DNA sequence: TGTGCCAGCAGTCGGGGGGGGGCTAATGAAAAACTGTTTTTT.